This is a list of T cell receptor beta chains from one sample in a study of blood T cell repertoires in COVID-19. Clones were read by immunoSEQ multiplex PCR, and TCRdb kept only the in-frame ones, dropping some. The sample holds roughly 250,000 clones, approximately 87% seen once. The sequencing sample was made of peripheral blood. These receptors were taken from a woman aged 25-40 years with COVID-19, enrolled during active disease. CDR3s include the opening cysteine and the closing phenylalanine or tryptophan. A D gene is named only where the DNA matches it firmly. Clone size is stated in some rows and not others, as once, few, many or a class when expanded.

TRBD1	once	TRBV18	TRBJ1-5	CASSQLRTGASNQPQHF	TGTGCCAGCTCACAATTAAGGACAGGGGCTAGCAATCAGCCCCAGCATTTT
.	.	TRBV15	TRBJ1-5	CATVDGGGGSNQPQHF	TGTGCCACAGTTGACGGTGGCGGGGGTAGCAATCAGCCCCAGCATTTT
TRBD1	.	TRBV29-1	TRBJ1-1	CSVTGVPAATEAFF	TGCAGCGTCACAGGGGTACCAGCGGCAACTGAAGCTTTCTTT
.	.	TRBV19	TRBJ2-1	CATQGGSYNEQFF	TGTGCCACTCAGGGTGGTTCCTACAATGAGCAGTTCTTC
.	.	TRBV5-1	TRBJ1-1	CASSLLGDTEAFF	TGCGCCAGCAGCTTGTTAGGGGACACTGAAGCTTTCTTT
.	.	TRBV15	TRBJ1-4	CATSEIKSGRSGKLFF	TGTGCCACCAGCGAAATTAAGAGCGGTAGGAGCGGAAAACTGTTTTTT
TRBD1	once	TRBV18	TRBJ1-1	CASSAGQGYTEAFF	TGTGCCAGCTCAGCCGGACAGGGCTACACTGAAGCTTTCTTT
.	.	TRBV27	TRBJ2-5	CASSFQGMETQYF	TGTGCCAGCAGTTTCCAGGGGATGGAGACCCAGTACTTC
TRBD1	few	TRBV30	TRBJ1-5	CAWSGQVNQPQHF	TGTGCCTGGAGCGGACAGGTCAATCAGCCCCAGCATTTT
TRBD2	.	TRBV5-5	TRBJ2-1	CASSPEAGIPYNEQFF	TGTGCCAGCAGTCCTGAAGCGGGGATCCCCTACAATGAGCAGTTCTTC
TRBD1	once	TRBV18	TRBJ1-6	CASSRRTGTVGSPLHF	TGTGCCAGCTCGCGCAGAACCGGGACAGTGGGTTCACCCCTCCACTTT
.	.	TRBV11-1	TRBJ1-1	CASSLPGFGTEAFF	TGTGCCAGCAGCTTACCGGGGTTTGGCACTGAAGCTTTCTTT
.	few	TRBV28	TRBJ2-3	CASSPRTDTQYF	TGTGCCAGCAGTCCCAGGACAGATACGCAGTATTTT
.	.	TRBV11-2	TRBJ1-1	CASSSFQGNTEAFF	TGTGCCAGCAGCTCCTTTCAGGGAAACACTGAAGCTTTCTTT
.	.	TRBV4-1	TRBJ2-3	CASSQAGAHTDTQYF	TGCGCCAGCAGCCAGGCGGGGGCCCACACAGATACGCAGTATTTT
TRBD1	.	TRBV4-1	TRBJ1-2	CASSQGTGGAGYGYTF	TGCGCCAGCAGCCAAGGGACAGGGGGCGCCGGTTATGGCTACACCTTC
.	.	TRBV5-4	TRBJ2-7	CASSLEQGVYEQYF	TGTGCCAGCAGCTTGGAACAGGGAGTTTACGAGCAGTACTTC
.	.	TRBV4-1	TRBJ1-1	CASSQGFLVLGGDEAFF	TGCGCCAGCAGCCAAGGATTTCTCGTTTTGGGGGGAGATGAAGCTTTCTTT
TRBD1	.	TRBV4-1	TRBJ2-7	CASSQETTPQGAVSYEQYF	TGCGCCAGCAGCCAAGAAACGACCCCACAGGGGGCTGTATCCTACGAGCAGTACTTC
.	.	TRBV28	TRBJ2-7	CASSLFDSDEQYF	TGTGCCAGCAGTTTATTCGACAGTGACGAGCAGTACTTC
TRBD1	.	TRBV2	TRBJ1-5	CASSERQGKQPQHF	TGTGCCAGCAGTGAGAGACAGGGTAAACAGCCCCAGCATTTT
.	.	TRBV5-1	TRBJ2-3	CASSLVGATQGTQYF	TGCGCCAGCAGCTTGGTGGGGGCTACCCAGGGTACGCAGTATTTT
TRBD1	few	TRBV28	TRBJ1-2	CASSSQGAGGYTF	TGTGCCAGCAGTTCACAGGGGGCGGGAGGCTACACCTTC
TRBD2	.	TRBV7-9	TRBJ2-2	CASSPSPGLAGAGELFF	TGTGCCAGCAGCCCCTCCCCGGGACTAGCGGGGGCCGGGGAGCTGTTTTTT
.	few	TRBV2	TRBJ2-7	CASSNQGLVSEQYF	TGTGCCAGCAGTAACCAGGGGTTAGTAAGCGAGCAGTACTTC
TRBD1	.	TRBV9	TRBJ2-2	CASSGGGQGDTGELFF	TGTGCCAGCAGCGGAGGGGGACAGGGGGACACCGGGGAGCTGTTTTTT
TRBD2	.	TRBV6-5	TRBJ2-3	CASTAAGGRRDTQYF	TGTGCCAGCACGGCGGCGGGGGGCCGCAGAGATACGCAGTATTTT
.	.	TRBV19	TRBJ1-2	CASSMRDLANYGYTF	TGTGCCAGTAGTATGCGAGACCTAGCTAACTATGGCTACACCTTC
.	.	TRBV6-5	TRBJ1-4	CASSLPGSGGKLFF	TGTGCCAGCAGCCTTCCAGGGTCAGGCGGAAAACTGTTTTTT
.	.	TRBV19	TRBJ1-6	CASSRGQPSPLHF	TGTGCCAGTAGTCGAGGACAGCCGTCACCCCTCCACTTT
TRBD1	.	TRBV5-4	TRBJ1-2	CASTSGTANYGYTF	TGTGCCAGCACGTCCGGGACAGCAAACTATGGCTACACCTTC
TRBD1	.	TRBV6-2/TRBV6-3	TRBJ1-1	CASSTLDRAAVGAFF	TGTGCCAGCAGTACTCTGGACAGGGCGGCGGTAGGGGCTTTCTTT
.	.	TRBV5-5	TRBJ1-5	CASSLGGPYSNQPQHF	TGTGCCAGCAGCTTAGGAGGGCCCTATAGCAATCAGCCCCAGCATTTT
TRBD1	.	TRBV4-1	TRBJ1-2	CASSLPGQGGYGYTF	TGCGCCAGCAGCCTCCCAGGACAGGGTGGCTATGGCTACACCTTC
.	.	TRBV27	TRBJ1-2	CASSLSGIAGVYGYTF	TGTGCCAGCAGTTTAAGCGGTATAGCGGGGGTCTATGGCTACACCTTC
TRBD2	.	TRBV3-1/TRBV3-2	TRBJ2-1	CASSQDRNRGGQQFF	TGTGCCAGCAGCCAAGATCGTAATCGGGGGGGCCAGCAGTTCTTC
TRBD1	.	TRBV6-5	TRBJ2-3	CASSYKGQGHGDTQYF	TGTGCCAGCAGTTATAAGGGACAGGGGCATGGAGATACGCAGTATTTT
.	once	TRBV7-9	TRBJ1-4	CASSLVAGGNEKLFF	TGTGCCAGCAGCTTAGTGGCAGGTGGTAATGAAAAACTGTTTTTT
TRBD2	few	TRBV7-9	TRBJ2-7	CAIPWGGDSYEQYF	TGTGCCATCCCCTGGGGGGGGGATTCCTACGAGCAGTACTTC